This passage covers 9 T cell receptor beta chains from one sample sequenced in a study of cytomegalovirus exposure and HLA in healthy donors. Clones were read by immunoSEQ multiplex PCR, and TCRdb kept only the in-frame ones, dropping some. The data show 150,000 to 200,000 clones, approximately 88% seen once. Sequenced sample: PBMCs. These receptors were obtained from a man aged 18 to 35 in good health and CMV-seropositive.

The rearrangement joins TRBV28 to TRBJ2-2; TRBD2 matches 11 bases. The CDR3 extends over 16 amino acids. Germline V CDR1 and CDR2: MDHEN, SYDVKM. Trimming at V came to 7 bases and at J to 3 bases, leaving 7 bases not matched to a gene. This CDR3 reads CASKNSGRADTGELFF. CDR3 in DNA: TGTGCCAGCAAGAATAGCGGGAGGGCCGACACCGGGGAGCTGTTTTTT.

The chain has TRBV7-9 and TRBJ2-7, with D tentatively TRBD2 (5 bases). The CDR3 is 16 amino acids. Deletions cut 1 base from V and 4 bases from J, with 17 bases between. Germline assignment: CDR1 SEHNR and CDR2 FQNEAQ (reference sequence). The CDR3: CASSLGRGFEVYEQYF. The CDR3 nucleotides are TGTGCCAGCAGCTTAGGTCGGGGTTTCGAGGTATACGAGCAGTACTTC.

V and J are TRBV28 and TRBJ1-5, with D unresolved. The length of the CDR3 is 14 residues. V lost 0 bases to trimming and J lost 4 bases, with 7 bases between them. Germline CDR1 reads MDHEN; CDR2 reads SYDVKM. In nucleotides, the CDR3 is TGTGCCAGCAGTTTATGGGAGGAAAATCAGCCCCAGCATTTT. This gives the protein CASSLWEENQPQHF.

The rearrangement links TRBV28 to TRBJ2-3; 10 nucleotides align to TRBD2. The V gene's germline CDR1 is MDHEN and CDR2 SYDVKM. V trimming: 4 bases; J trimming: 7 bases; junction bases outside the gene matches: 8. This CDR3 is 15 amino acids long. As DNA, the CDR3 is TGTGCCAGCAGTTCCCCCCTAGCGGGAGAGCATACGCAGTATTTT. Translated: CASSSPLAGEHTQYF.

In this sample, this clone turned up once. The chain recombines TRBV13 with TRBJ2-5; TRBD2 matches 14 bases. The junction had 4 bases not matched to a gene; V was cut back by 5 bases and J by 2 bases. The CDR3 totals 16 residues. Germline V CDR1 and CDR2: PRHDT, FYEKMQ (reference sequence). The CDR3 is CASSPRLAGGQETQYF. The CDR3 nucleotides are TGTGCCAGCAGCCCCCGACTAGCGGGAGGGCAAGAGACCCAGTACTTC.

The V call is TRBV2, the J call TRBJ1-5; the D gene is possibly TRBD1 (5 bases). The CDR3 is 15 residues long. The V end lost 8 bases, the J end lost 1 base, and 15 bases lay between the germline ends. The germline V gene has CDR1 SNHLY and CDR2 FYNNEI. This chain's CDR3 is CASGAGVVSNQPQHF. Here the CDR3 DNA reads TGTGCCAGCGGAGCGGGGGTGGTGAGCAATCAGCCCCAGCATTTT.

V and J are TRBV7-2 and TRBJ2-1, with a possible D match to TRBD2 (6 bases). V gave up 8 bases and J gave up 6 bases, with 11 bases separating them. This CDR3 is 12 amino acids long. Germline assignment: CDR1 SGHTA and CDR2 FQGNSA. This chain's CDR3 is CASGYGSNEQFF. CDR3 sequence (DNA): TGTGCCAGCGGCTACGGGAGCAATGAGCAGTTCTTC. The whole variable domain, filled in from reference TRBV7-2 and TRBJ2-1, reads GAGVSQSPSNKVTEKGKDVELRCDPISGHTALYWYRQSLGQGLEFLIYFQGNSAPDKSGLPSDRFSAERTGGSVSTLTIQRTQQEDSAVYLCASGYGSNEQFFGPGTRLTVL.

The chain joins TRBV11-2 to TRBJ2-3; TRBD2 is a possible D gene (5 bases). This CDR3 comprises 13 residues. Germline CDR1 and CDR2: SGHAT and FQNNGV. Trimming took 1 base from V and 6 from J, leaving 8 bases between them. The CDR3 region has the DNA TGTGCCAGCAGCTTAGGGAGGATGGATACGCAGTATTTT. Encoded protein: CASSLGRMDTQYF.

The rearrangement links TRBV9 to TRBJ2-3, with 9 bases lining up with TRBD2. Germline V gives CDR1 SGDLS, CDR2 YYNGEE. The CDR3 has 17 amino acids. V was pared by 0 bases and J by 1 base, with 6 bases of the junction left unmatched. CDR3 in DNA: TGTGCCAGCAGCGTAGTTGGGATAGCGGGAGGCACAGATACGCAGTATTTT. Protein: CASSVVGIAGGTDTQYF.